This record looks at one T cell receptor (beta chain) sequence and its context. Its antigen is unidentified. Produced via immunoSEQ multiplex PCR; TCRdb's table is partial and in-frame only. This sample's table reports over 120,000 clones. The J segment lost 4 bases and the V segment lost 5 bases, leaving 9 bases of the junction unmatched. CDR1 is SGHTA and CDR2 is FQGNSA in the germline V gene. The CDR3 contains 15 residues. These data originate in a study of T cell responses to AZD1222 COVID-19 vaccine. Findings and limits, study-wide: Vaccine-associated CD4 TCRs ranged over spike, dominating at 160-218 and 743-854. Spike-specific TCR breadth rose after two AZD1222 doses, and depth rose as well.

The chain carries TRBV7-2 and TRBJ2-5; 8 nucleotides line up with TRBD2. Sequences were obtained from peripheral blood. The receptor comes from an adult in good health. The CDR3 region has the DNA TGTGCCAGCAGCCCCGGGGTAGCGGGGCTAGAGACCCAGTACTTC. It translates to CASSPGVAGLETQYF.